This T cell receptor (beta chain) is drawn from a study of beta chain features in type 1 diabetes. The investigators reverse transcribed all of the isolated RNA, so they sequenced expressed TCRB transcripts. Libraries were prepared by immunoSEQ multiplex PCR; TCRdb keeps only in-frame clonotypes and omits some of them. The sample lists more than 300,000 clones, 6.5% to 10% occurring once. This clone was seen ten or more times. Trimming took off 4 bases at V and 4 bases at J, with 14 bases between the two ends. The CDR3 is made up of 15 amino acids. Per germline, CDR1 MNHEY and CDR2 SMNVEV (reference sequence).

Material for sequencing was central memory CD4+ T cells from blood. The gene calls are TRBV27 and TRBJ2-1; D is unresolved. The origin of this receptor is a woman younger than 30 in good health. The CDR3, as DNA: TGTGCCAGCAGTTACAGACAACCAAGATACAATGAGCAGTTCTTC. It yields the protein CASSYRQPRYNEQFF.